Below, 30 T cell receptor beta chains from the same sample are listed, as sequenced in a study of blood T cell repertoires in COVID-19. Sequencing used immunoSEQ multiplex PCR; TCRdb keeps in-frame clones, though not all of them. This sample has around 300,000 clones; roughly 88% occur once, and the top ten carry more than 5%. Sequencing was performed on PBMCs or T cells enriched from blood (not recorded which). The receptors originated from a man aged 25-45 years who had recovered from COVID-19.

This clone was seen only once. The chain employs TRBV19 and TRBJ2-1, with TRBD2 identical over 11 bases. V lost 7 bases and J lost 8; bases outside the gene matches: 13. Germline V gene sequence: CDR1 LNHDA, CDR2 SQIVND (reference sequence). This CDR3 has 16 residues. CDR3 DNA sequence: TGTGCCAGTACCCGCGGGGGTAGCGGGGGGGCTTATGAGCAGTTCTTC. It encodes CASTRGGSGGAYEQFF.

The chain links TRBV28 to TRBJ1-1; no clear D gene. The V and J ends lost 6 bases and 1 base respectively, with 12 bases between them. This CDR3 comprises 14 residues. Germline values: CDR1 MDHEN, CDR2 SYDVKM. CDR3 in DNA: TGTGCCAGCAGCCCTTTCGCGGAGAACACTGAAGCTTTCTTT. It specifies CASSPFAENTEAFF.

This clone was counted a few times. The chain is built from TRBV10-3 and TRBJ1-5; weak D call: TRBD1 (5 bases). Trimming pared 7 bases from V and 0 bases from J, leaving 25 bases between. Germline V gene lookup returns CDR1 ENHRY and CDR2 SYGVKD. This CDR3 is 19 amino acids long. The CDR3 bases are TGTGCCATCACCCCCCTCGACATTAGACAGCTATATAGCAATCAGCCCCAGCATTTT. Its protein product is CAITPLDIRQLYSNQPQHF.

The V call is TRBV5-1, the J call TRBJ2-3; 11 bases are a match to TRBD2. The ends lost 0 bases at V and 4 bases at J; junction bases unmatched: 10. This CDR3 comprises 18 residues. The germline V gene encodes CDR1 SGHRS and CDR2 YFSETQ. CDR3 residues: CASSLETWNSGGADTQYF. The CDR3 nucleotides read TGCGCCAGCAGCTTGGAGACTTGGAATAGCGGGGGGGCAGATACGCAGTATTTT.

The chain employs TRBV28 and TRBJ2-1; TRBD2 is a possible D gene (6 bases). Germline V gene lookup returns CDR1 MDHEN and CDR2 SYDVKM. Trimming took 4 bases from V and 4 from J, leaving 17 bases between them. This CDR3 is 16 amino acids long. The DNA of the CDR3 is TGTGCCAGCAGTTCCGGACTACCCCTCATATACAATGAGCAGTTCTTC. It is translated as CASSSGLPLIYNEQFF.

The chain couples TRBV5-1 to TRBJ2-5, with D possibly TRBD2 on 6 matching bases. V gave up 4 bases and J gave up 3 bases, with 13 bases separating them. CDR1 is SGHRS and CDR2 is YFSETQ in the germline V gene. This CDR3 contains 14 residues. The CDR3 coding sequence is TGCGCCAGCAGCGCGGACGGGGGAAAAGAGACCCAGTACTTC. Amino acids: CASSADGGKETQYF.

The CDR3 DNA reads as TGCGCCAGCAGCTTGGAACAGTTCAAGGATACGCAGTATTTT. The encoded protein is CASSLEQFKDTQYF. This rearrangement joins TRBV5-1 to TRBJ2-3; unclear D gene. The CDR3 extends over 14 amino acids. Trimming took 0 bases from V and 6 from J, leaving 11 bases between them. The germline CDR1 and CDR2 sequences are SGHRS and YFSETQ.

The chain couples TRBV6-5 to TRBJ2-2; D gene ambiguous. Germline CDR1 and CDR2: MNHEY and SVGAGI. This CDR3 has 14 residues. Trimming took off 5 bases at V and 2 bases at J, with 9 bases between the two ends. The CDR3 protein is CASSPRQNTGELFF. Here the CDR3 DNA reads TGTGCCAGCAGTCCCCGACAAAACACCGGGGAGCTGTTTTTT.

The chain couples TRBV5-6 to TRBJ1-6; 10 bases line up with TRBD1. Germline CDR1 SGHDT, CDR2 YYEEEE. Trimming took 0 bases from V and 6 from J; bases not matched to a gene: 3. The CDR3 contains 16 residues. CDR3 sequence: CASSLVTGGFNSPLHF. In DNA form, the CDR3 reads TGTGCCAGCAGCTTGGTGACAGGGGGCTTTAATTCACCCCTCCACTTT.

The DNA for the CDR3 is TGTGCCAGCAGTGTAAGACCTCAGGGGGGAGATGGCTACACCTTC. This translates into CASSVRPQGGDGYTF. This chain connects TRBV2 to TRBJ1-2; 7 nucleotides agree with TRBD1. This CDR3 has 15 residues. The J segment lost 6 bases and the V segment lost 4 bases, leaving 11 bases of the junction unmatched. Germline values: CDR1 SNHLY, CDR2 FYNNEI.

The chain is built from TRBV28 and TRBJ2-7; D perhaps matches TRBD2 (5 bases). Germline CDR1 is MDHEN and CDR2 is SYDVKM. This CDR3 comprises 15 residues. V shed 3 bases and J shed 7 bases, with 19 bases lying between them. CDR3 in amino acids: CASSFFRTQSGEQYF. CDR3 in DNA: TGTGCCAGCAGTTTTTTCAGGACCCAGTCGGGGGAGCAGTACTTC.

CDR3 nucleotide sequence: TGTGCCAGCAGCTCCCGACTAGCGCCAGATACGCAGTATTTT. Its translation is CASSSRLAPDTQYF. This rearrangement joins TRBV13 to TRBJ2-3; 8 bases match TRBD2. The CDR3 contains 14 residues. V dropped 4 bases and J dropped 4; count of bases not matched to a gene: 4. CDR1 and CDR2 from the germline V gene are PRHDT and FYEKMQ (reference sequence).

This chain links TRBV30 with TRBJ1-3, with 9 bases identical to TRBD1. The CDR3 spans 15 residues. Per germline, CDR1 GTSNPN and CDR2 SVGIG (reference sequence). Trimming took 4 bases from V and 0 from J; bases not matched to a gene: 4. This CDR3 reads CAWKNRGPSGNTIYF. CDR3 nucleotide sequence: TGTGCCTGGAAAAACAGGGGGCCCTCTGGAAACACCATATATTTT.

V usage is TRBV11-3 and J usage is TRBJ2-7, with a weak D call TRBD1 (5 bases). V was cut by 1 base and J by 0 bases, with 7 bases left in between. The CDR3 is 14 residues long. Germline-derived CDR1 and CDR2 are SGHNT and YENEEA. Written as DNA, the CDR3 is TGTGCCAGCAGCTTAGGACAGAGCTCCTACGAGCAGTACTTC. Translated, it gives CASSLGQSSYEQYF.

The V and J genes are TRBV5-1 and TRBJ1-1; the D gene is possibly TRBD1 (5 bases). The CDR3 loop spans 12 amino acids. CDR1 SGHRS and CDR2 YFSETQ come from the germline V gene. Trimming shortened V by 4 bases and J by 5 bases, and 9 bases separated the two germline ends. This CDR3 reads CASSRAGTEAFF. CDR3 sequence (DNA): TGCGCCAGCAGCCGGGCAGGGACTGAAGCTTTCTTT.

A single count supports this clone. The chain links TRBV15 to TRBJ2-1, with TRBD2 matching over 10 bases. J gave up 1 base and V 2 bases, and 5 bases lay outside the gene matches. Germline CDR1 reads LNHNV; CDR2 reads YYDKDF (reference sequence). There are 17 residues in the CDR3. This CDR3 is CATSRPSGGLSYNEQFF. CDR3 nucleotide sequence: TGTGCCACCAGCAGACCTAGCGGGGGATTATCCTACAATGAGCAGTTCTTC.

The chain uses TRBV6-5 and TRBJ1-2; D may be TRBD1 (6 bases). The CDR3 has 13 amino acids. V was clipped by 5 bases and J by 8 bases, with 15 bases between them. CDR1 MNHEY and CDR2 SVGAGI come from the germline V gene. CDR3 amino acids: CASSPRRGRGYTF. The DNA of the CDR3 is TGTGCCAGCAGTCCACGCAGGGGTCGCGGCTACACCTTC.

The rearrangement uses TRBV19 and TRBJ1-5, with 9 bases fitting TRBD1. CDR1 and CDR2 from the germline V gene are LNHDA and SQIVND (reference sequence). V dropped 5 bases and J dropped 3; count of bases not matched to a gene: 5. The CDR3 loop spans 15 amino acids. This CDR3 reads CASSATGGNNQPQHF. CDR3 bases: TGTGCCAGTAGTGCAACAGGGGGCAACAATCAGCCCCAGCATTTT.

This clone was recorded only once. The J gene is TRBJ2-7, the V gene TRBV9; 8 bases fit TRBD1. Germline CDR1 is SGDLS and CDR2 is YYNGEE. The CDR3 has 13 amino acids. The V and J ends lost 3 bases and 2 bases, in that order; junction bases with no gene match: 1. DNA of the CDR3: TGTGCCAGCAGCGGGGACAGGACCTACGAGCAGTACTTC. It encodes CASSGDRTYEQYF.

The CDR3 nucleotides read TGCGCCAGCAGCTCCCAGGGGACCCCAGATACGCAGTATTTT. It codes for CASSSQGTPDTQYF. J is TRBJ2-3 and V is TRBV5-1, with D possibly being TRBD1 (6 bases). V was shortened by 3 bases and J by 4 bases, with 12 bases between the two germline ends. Looked up from germline, CDR1 is SGHRS and CDR2 is YFSETQ. The CDR3 runs to 14 residues.

This chain uses TRBV25-1 with TRBJ1-6; D call uncertain. Trimming shortened V by 4 bases and J by 13 bases, and 17 bases separated the two germline ends. Per germline, CDR1 MGHDK and CDR2 SYGVNS. There are 14 residues in the CDR3. The CDR3 region has the DNA TGTGCCAGCAGTGGACTAGGCCTCTCGAATCCCCTCCACTTT. This gives the protein CASSGLGLSNPLHF.

CDR3 amino acids: CASSFSGTGQLNTGELFF. DNA of the CDR3: TGTGCCAGCAGCTTTTCGGGTACCGGACAGTTGAACACCGGGGAGCTGTTTTTT. The chain joins TRBV11-2 to TRBJ2-2, with a weak D call TRBD1 (6 bases). The CDR3 spans 18 residues. Germline CDR1 reads SGHAT; CDR2 reads FQNNGV. The V and J ends lost 3 bases and 1 base respectively, with 18 bases between them.

V usage is TRBV9 and J usage is TRBJ1-3, with TRBD1 as a possible D gene (5 bases). The CDR3 sequence is 14 residues long. CDR1 SGDLS and CDR2 YYNGEE come from the germline V gene. Deletions cut 5 bases from V and 1 base from J, with 10 bases between. CDR3 bases: TGTGCCAGCAGTGACGGGACTTCTGGAAACACCATATATTTT. Residues: CASSDGTSGNTIYF.

Here the CDR3 DNA reads TGTGCCAGCAGTCGGCAGGGGGAAGAAAAACTGTTTTTT. Amino acids: CASSRQGEEKLFF. The gene calls are TRBV27 and TRBJ1-4, with 7 nucleotides matching TRBD1. The CDR3 has 13 amino acids. Per germline, CDR1 MNHEY and CDR2 SMNVEV (reference sequence). J was trimmed by 8 bases and V by 5 bases; bases with no gene match: 5.

In DNA form, the CDR3 reads TGTGCTAGTGGTCTCCGGGTGATTAGGAACACTGAAGCTTTCTTT. It is translated as CASGLRVIRNTEAFF. V gene TRBV12-5 combines with J gene TRBJ1-1, with D unclear. V dropped 5 bases and J dropped 1 base, with 14 bases sitting between them. The CDR3 is 15 amino acids. Germline CDR1 LGHNT, CDR2 FRNRAP. The full variable domain, rest sourced from reference TRBV12-5 and TRBJ1-1, is DARVTQTPRHKVTEMGQEVTMRCQPILGHNTVFWYRQTMMQGLELLAYFRNRAPLDDSGMPKDRFSAEMPDATLATLKIQPSEPRDSAVYFCASGLRVIRNTEAFFGQGTRLTVV.

This clone was counted a single time. The genes are TRBV11-2 and TRBJ2-4; D possibly corresponds to TRBD1 (5 bases). Trimming cost V 5 bases and J 10 bases, with 12 bases left between them. Germline values: CDR1 SGHAT, CDR2 FQNNGV. This CDR3 comprises 12 residues. For the CDR3, the DNA is TGTGCCAGCAGCGCCGACAGCGAAATTCAGTACTTC. Its protein is CASSADSEIQYF.

This chain joins TRBV19 and TRBJ1-2, with D possibly TRBD1 on 5 matching bases. From germline, CDR1 is LNHDA and CDR2 SQIVND (reference sequence). V lost 8 bases, J lost 2 bases, and 18 bases lay in between. The CDR3 runs 15 residues. CDR3 DNA: TGTGCCAGTTCGGACATAGGGAATTCCAACTATGGCTACACCTTC. Translating it yields CASSDIGNSNYGYTF.

The chain has TRBV5-1 and TRBJ2-2; no clear D. This CDR3 is built from 12 residues. V was shortened by 5 bases and J by 5 bases, with 7 bases between the two germline ends. CDR1 SGHRS and CDR2 YFSETQ come from the germline V gene. The CDR3 sequence: CASSQKTGELFF. In nucleotides, the CDR3 is TGCGCCAGCAGTCAGAAAACCGGGGAGCTGTTTTTT.

This sequence joins TRBV10-3 and TRBJ2-3; 9 nucleotides align to TRBD1. The CDR3 is 14 amino acids. Germline trimming cut 6 bases from V and 5 bases from J; bases unmatched to any gene: 6. The germline V gene has CDR1 ENHRY and CDR2 SYGVKD. CDR3 coding DNA: TGTGCCATCAGGGGGGACAGGGAAGGAGATACGCAGTATTTT. It is translated as CAIRGDREGDTQYF.

The chain combines TRBV15 with TRBJ2-1; 7 bases agree with TRBD1. Germline CDR1 reads LNHNV; CDR2 reads YYDKDF (reference sequence). J was trimmed by 6 bases and V by 3 bases; bases with no gene match: 11. This CDR3 is 16 amino acids long. The CDR3 DNA follows: TGTGCCACCAGCAGGGCCCTAACCTCAGGGGGCAATGAGCAGTTCTTC. Amino acids: CATSRALTSGGNEQFF.